The 2 T cell receptor beta chains presented below share a single source sample, sequenced in a study of monozygotic twins with inflammatory bowel disease. From its re-call of the 5' RACE reads, TCRdb lists each CDR3 protein once, without DNA. Recorded for this sample: approximately 300,000 distinct CDR3 sequences. The sequencing sample was made of blood. These TCRs come from a human donor with ulcerative colitis or Crohn's disease, or a healthy co-twin of an affected twin (not recorded which).

The chain links TRBV11-1 to TRBJ1-5; TCRdb proposes TRBD1, but this gene call is untestable without DNA. CDR1 is SGHAT, CDR2 FQDESV, per germline (reference sequence). The CDR3 runs to 18 residues. This chain's CDR3 is CASSLGTGGSSGNQPQHF.

The chain employs TRBV9 and TRBJ2-7; with no DNA, the TCRdb D assignment of TRBD1 cannot be verified. The CDR3 consists of 13 residues. From germline, CDR1 is SGDLS and CDR2 YYNGEE. The CDR3 sequence: CASSVGGTPEQYF.